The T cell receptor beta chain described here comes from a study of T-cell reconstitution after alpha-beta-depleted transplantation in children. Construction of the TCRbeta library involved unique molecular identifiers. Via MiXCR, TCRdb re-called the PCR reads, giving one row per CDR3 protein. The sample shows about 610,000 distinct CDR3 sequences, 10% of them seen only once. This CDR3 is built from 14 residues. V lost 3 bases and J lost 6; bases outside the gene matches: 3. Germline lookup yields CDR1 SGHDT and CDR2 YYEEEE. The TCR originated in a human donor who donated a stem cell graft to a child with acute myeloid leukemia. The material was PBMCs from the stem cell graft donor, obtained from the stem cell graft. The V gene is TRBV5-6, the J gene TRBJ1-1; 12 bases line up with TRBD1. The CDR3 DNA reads TGTGCCAGCAGCTGGGACAGGGGGCGATCTGAAGCTTTCTTT. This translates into CASSWDRGRSEAFF.